This T cell receptor (beta chain) was profiled in a study of read filtering for tumor transcriptome and immune sequencing. Study details: Eight or nine patients were R-ISS I, about 16 were R-ISS II, roughly seven were R-ISS III. Notes on the study in general: IR-seq captured clonotypes deeper and more reliably than RNA-seq. Sorted CD138-negative bone marrow cells were not purified T cells.

The CDR3 extends over 14 amino acids. Germline CDR1 and CDR2: SGHRS and YFSETQ. Trimming at V came to 3 bases and at J to 6 bases, leaving 5 bases not matched to a gene. Sampling of bone marrow took place during active disease in every patient. The library was built from roughly 400 ng RNA with molecular barcoded adaptors for alpha/delta and beta/gamma chains. TCRdb used MiXCR to reprocess the reads, holding one entry per CDR3 protein. The table lists around 30,000 distinct CDR3 sequences, around 20% of them singletons, with roughly 17% in the top ten. In this sample, this clonotype turned up many times. The target antigen is unknown.

V and J are TRBV5-1 and TRBJ2-2, with 7 bases that match TRBD2. The TCR originated in a donor at least 40 years old with multiple myeloma. What was sequenced was a population of CD138-negative cells sorted from bone marrow. CDR3 nucleotides: TGCGCCAGCAGCTCCTGGGAGGGCCCCGGGGAGCTGTTTTTT. This sequence encodes CASSSWEGPGELFF. The variable domain in full, with the rest retrieved from reference TRBV5-1 and TRBJ2-2, is KAGVTQTPRYLIKTRGQQVTLSCSPISGHRSVSWYQQTPGQGLQFLFEYFSETQRNKGNFPGRFSGRQFSNSRSEMNVSTLELGDSALYLCASSSWEGPGELFFGEGSRLTVL.